This record covers a single T cell receptor beta chain. These data belong to a study of cytomegalovirus exposure and HLA in healthy donors. PCR used 60 Vbeta primers and 13 Jbeta primers. Generated by immunoSEQ multiplex PCR, the TCRdb table keeps only in-frame clones and is missing some. The sample consists of tens of thousands of clones, about 80% of them appearing once. There are 14 residues in the CDR3. Germline V gene data show CDR1 as SGHVS and CDR2 as FQNEAQ. V gave up 4 bases and J gave up 7 bases; unmatched junction bases: 4. This TCR came from a female donor in good health and CMV-seronegative. The chain employs TRBV7-8 and TRBJ1-4, with 9 bases that match TRBD1. The sequenced material came from PBMCs. As DNA, the CDR3 is TGTGCCAGCAGCTACAGGGGGCAGCGTGAAAAACTGTTTTTT. Amino acid sequence: CASSYRGQREKLFF.